The rows below give T cell receptor beta chains drawn from one sample of a study of CD8+ T cells in alopecia areata. This table comes from immunoSEQ multiplex PCR, and its TCRdb copy is limited to in-frame clones, with some not included. Among 150,000 to 250,000 clones listed, about 60% were seen once. Sequencing used CD4+ T cells sorted from blood, obtained at week 4, from a patient treated with tofacitinib. The receptors come from a human donor with alopecia areata. Both conserved end residues are part of each CDR3. The D gene is left open where the match is weak. Some rows have no size entry. The others give once, few or many, or a class for an expanded clone.

size,J,V,D,length,DNA,CDR3
.,TRBJ2-7,TRBV30,.,13,TGTGCCTGGAGTGTTAAGGGATCCTACGAGCAGTACTTC,CAWSVKGSYEQYF
few,TRBJ2-3,TRBV29-1,.,13,TGCAGCGTTGCCGTAGTGGGTAGTGATACGCAGTATTTT,CSVAVVGSDTQYF
once,TRBJ1-2,TRBV6-5,TRBD1,16,TGTGCCAGCAGTTTGGGGACAGGGGTCCCTAACTATGGCTACACCTTC,CASSLGTGVPNYGYTF
.,TRBJ1-6,TRBV29-1,.,13,TGCAGCGCCCGGACAGATTATAATTCACCCCTCCACTTT,CSARTDYNSPLHF
.,TRBJ2-5,TRBV2,.,13,TGTGCCAGCAGTGGTCAGGCGGAAGAGACCCAGTACTTC,CASSGQAEETQYF
.,TRBJ2-5,TRBV18,.,15,TGTGCCAGCTCACTTACGGGACAAGGAGGAGAGACCCAGTACTTC,CASSLTGQGGETQYF
.,TRBJ2-1,TRBV19,.,13,TGTGCCAGTAGTATAGAGTTCAGGGGAGAGCAGTTCTTC,CASSIEFRGEQFF
.,TRBJ1-5,TRBV30,.,14,TGTGCCTGGAGTGTTATCGGGGGGCCTCAGCCCCAGCATTTT,CAWSVIGGPQPQHF
.,TRBJ2-3,TRBV5-1,TRBD1,14,TGCGCCAGCAGCTCGGACAGGGAGACAGATACGCAGTATTTT,CASSSDRETDTQYF
.,TRBJ2-5,TRBV30,.,14,TGTGCCTGGACCTTTTGGGGGGCCGGGGAGACCCAGTACTTC,CAWTFWGAGETQYF
.,TRBJ1-2,TRBV7-2,.,16,TGTGCCAGCAGCTTAGCGGGGGGGACCAATAACTATGGCTACACCTTC,CASSLAGGTNNYGYTF
.,TRBJ2-2,TRBV5-4,.,13,TGTGCCAGCAGCTCGGACGGCACCGGGGAGCTGTTTTTT,CASSSDGTGELFF
few,TRBJ1-4,TRBV7-9,.,12,TGTGCCAGCAGCTTCGATGCAGTTTGGCTGTTTTTT,CASSFDAVWLFF
.,TRBJ1-4,TRBV2,.,17,TGTGCCAGCAGTAAACGTCTGTATATGGAGGGGAATGAAAAACTGTTTTTT,CASSKRLYMEGNEKLFF
.,TRBJ1-3,TRBV6-5,.,13,TGTGCCAGCAGGAACCCGGGGGGAAACACCATATATTTT,CASRNPGGNTIYF
.,TRBJ2-6,TRBV29-1,.,13,TGCAGCGTTGAGGTCTCTGGGGCCAACGTCCTGACTTTC,CSVEVSGANVLTF
.,TRBJ1-2,TRBV2,.,12,TGTGCCAGCAGCGCAGACATTTATGGCTACACCTTC,CASSADIYGYTF
.,TRBJ1-1,TRBV30,.,14,TGTGCCTGGAGCTACTACAACCGGAACACTGAAGCTTTCTTT,CAWSYYNRNTEAFF
.,TRBJ2-5,TRBV7-2,.,15,TGTGCCAGCAGCCGCGCCGGGACTCCCCAAGAGACCCAGTACTTC,CASSRAGTPQETQYF
few,TRBJ2-5,TRBV7-6,.,14,TGTGCCAGCAGCCCAGGACAGCCTATAGATGGCCAGTACTTC,CASSPGQPIDGQYF
.,TRBJ1-2,TRBV29-1,.,13,TGCAGCGTTGAAGTATCAGGGGTCTATGGCTACACCTTC,CSVEVSGVYGYTF
.,TRBJ1-1,TRBV19,TRBD1,13,TGTGCCAGTGCCGGGACAGTGAACACTGAAGCTTTCTTT,CASAGTVNTEAFF